The 8 T cell receptor beta chains given below trace back to one sample, sequenced in a study of identical twins' blood T cells (dated by TCRdb to the early 2010s). Library preparation used 5' RACE. The instrument was an Illumina Genome Analyzer IIx. The public reads were quality trimmed at Q25 with fastp and then assembled into clones with MiXCR by TCRdb, keeping productive beta chains. Under each unique CDR3 protein, matching rows form one entry showing the most common genes and DNA. The sample data list fewer than 450,000 distinct CDR3 sequences, and about 28% of these were observed just once. About 6% of the sample is in the top ten clones. Sequenced sample: PBMCs. The receptors derive from a woman aged 18 to 50 in good health.

This clonotype was detected ten times or more. This chain connects TRBV29-1 to TRBJ1-3; D is undetermined. The CDR3 is 13 residues long. Germline lookup yields CDR1 SQVTM and CDR2 ANQGSEA. The V gene lost 6 bases and the J gene lost 0 bases, with 9 bases spanning the gap. The CDR3 is CSVIHSSGNTIYF. DNA of the CDR3: TGCAGCGTGATACATAGCTCTGGAAACACCATATATTTT. Full variable domain (outside the CDR3, taken from reference TRBV29-1 and TRBJ1-3): SAVISQKPSRDICQRGTSLTIQCQVDSQVTMMFWYRQQPGQSLTLIATANQGSEATYESGFVIDKFPISRPNLTFSTLTVSNMSPEDSSIYLCSVIHSSGNTIYFGEGSWLTVV.

CDR3 amino acids: CSGGVADTQYF. The CDR3 region has the DNA TGCAGCGGGGGTGTCGCAGATACGCAGTATTTT. This chain joins TRBV29-1 and TRBJ2-3; D unclear. V lost 7 bases and J lost 4, with 9 bases in between. Germline CDR1 reads SQVTM; CDR2 reads ANQGSEA. The length of the CDR3 is 11 residues.

This clonotype was picked up many times. The chain uses TRBV29-1 and TRBJ2-3; D is undetermined. This CDR3 is built from 10 residues. Trimming pared 8 bases from V and 4 bases from J, leaving 7 bases between. Germline lookup yields CDR1 SQVTM and CDR2 ANQGSEA. The CDR3 protein is CSSKADTQYF. CDR3 coding DNA: TGCAGCTCAAAGGCAGATACGCAGTATTTT.

The chain links TRBV2 to TRBJ2-7, with TRBD2 matching over 12 bases. V was pared by 3 bases and J by 2 bases, with 5 bases of the junction left unmatched. Germline CDR1 and CDR2: SNHLY and FYNNEI. The length of the CDR3 is 16 residues. The chain's CDR3 is CASSERTSGITYEQYF. The DNA for the CDR3 is TGTGCCAGCAGTGAGCGGACTAGCGGGATCACCTACGAGCAGTACTTC.

This clonotype showed up just a few times. V and J are TRBV9 and TRBJ2-2, with D perhaps given as TRBD1 or TRBD2 (5 bases each). Germline V gene data show CDR1 as SGDLS and CDR2 as YYNGEE. V lost 4 bases and J 5 bases, leaving 27 bases between the germline ends. This CDR3 has 19 residues. This chain's CDR3 is CASSFAPGAVSLATGELFF. In nucleotides, the CDR3 is TGTGCCAGCAGCTTCGCCCCCGGGGCCGTCAGTCTAGCTACCGGGGAGCTGTTTTTT.

This clonotype was observed a few times. This chain joins TRBV21-1 and TRBJ2-1; the table assigns TRBD2, which was not confirmed against the DNA. TRBV21-1 is a known pseudogene. The CDR3 is made up of 15 amino acids. The CDR3 DNA is TGTGCCAGCATGCTAGCGGGGGGGCCCTACAATGAGCAGTTCTTC. This gives the protein CASMLAGGPYNEQFF.

This clonotype was counted a few times. The CDR3 sequence: CASSQKFGGRNIDTEAFF. The DNA for the CDR3 is TGCGCCAGCAGCCAGAAATTCGGGGGAAGAAACATCGACACTGAAGCTTTCTTT. V is TRBV5-1 and J is TRBJ1-1, with TRBD1 as a possible D gene (5 bases). V shed 4 bases and J shed 3 bases, with 25 bases lying between them. The CDR3 has 18 residues. Germline lookup yields CDR1 SGHRS and CDR2 YFSETQ.

This clonotype was detected many times. The chain carries TRBV12-3 or TRBV12-4 and TRBJ1-5, with a weak D call TRBD1 (6 bases). Trimming took off 3 bases at V and 7 bases at J, with 10 bases between the two ends. The CDR3 extends over 13 amino acids. The CDR3, as DNA: TGTGCCAGCAGTTTTCAGGGGCTCCAGCCCCAGCATTTT. Amino acids: CASSFQGLQPQHF.